The rows below give T cell receptor beta chains drawn from one sample of a study of lymphopenia after photon versus proton radiotherapy. Clones were read by immunoSEQ multiplex PCR, and TCRdb kept only the in-frame ones, dropping some. The table lists 4,900 or so clones, approximately 88% of them singletons, with roughly 25% in the top ten. The specimen was peripheral blood, collected from a patient treated with photon-based radiotherapy. The receptors originated from a man older than 75 with cholangiocarcinoma. Each CDR3 is given with its conserved first and last residue. The D gene is left open where the match is weak. Clone size is stated in some rows and not others, as once, few, many or a class when expanded.

CDR3 DNA	CDR3 protein	clone size	V gene	J gene	D gene
TGTGCCAGCAGCTTGTTTACGGGACAGGCTGGAGATACGCAGTATTTT	CASSLFTGQAGDTQYF	.	TRBV7-9	TRBJ2-3	TRBD1
TGTGCCAGCAGCAAACGGGTGGGCGAGACCCAGTACTTC	CASSKRVGETQYF	large	TRBV11-1	TRBJ2-5	.
TGTGCCAGCAGCTTGGGGGGGACAGGGGCCTCCTCCTATAATTCACCCCTCCACTTT	CASSLGGTGASSYNSPLHF	.	TRBV5-5	TRBJ1-6	TRBD1
TGCGCCAGCAGCTTGGAAGGACCTGCAACTAATGAAAAACTGTTTTTT	CASSLEGPATNEKLFF	.	TRBV5-1	TRBJ1-4	.
TGTGCCAGCGCCAACCCTGGGTCTAACAGGGCTTTCTTT	CASANPGSNRAFF	.	TRBV7-9	TRBJ1-1	.
TGTGCCAGCAGCTTGGGGGACATCTATAATTCACCCCTCCACTTT	CASSLGDIYNSPLHF	once	TRBV7-1	TRBJ1-6	.
TGTGCCAGCCGTCCAGCCGGACAGGGGACGACTAGCACAGATACGCAGTATTTT	CASRPAGQGTTSTDTQYF	.	TRBV11-1	TRBJ2-3	TRBD1
TGTGCCAGCAGCCCGCCAGGACAGCAAAATTCACCCCTCCACTTT	CASSPPGQQNSPLHF	.	TRBV7-9	TRBJ1-6	.
TGTGCCAGCAGCGTAGACGGGACTGCCTCCTACAATGAGCAGTTCTTC	CASSVDGTASYNEQFF	.	TRBV9	TRBJ2-1	.
TGTGCCAGCAACTTCGCGGTCTCTGGGGCCAACGTCCTGACTTTC	CASNFAVSGANVLTF	.	TRBV6-6	TRBJ2-6	.
TGTGCCAGCAGTGAGCTGGAGACAGATACGCAGTATTTT	CASSELETDTQYF	.	TRBV2	TRBJ2-3	.
TGCGCCAGCAGCTTGGACGGGACGAGCCGGAACACTGAAGCTTTCTTT	CASSLDGTSRNTEAFF	.	TRBV5-1	TRBJ1-1	.
TGTGCCAGCAGCCCCGGGTTCTATGGCTACACCTTC	CASSPGFYGYTF	few	TRBV7-9	TRBJ1-2	.
TGTGCCACCCAGTGGGGGGTCTCCTACGAGCAGTACTTC	CATQWGVSYEQYF	.	TRBV2	TRBJ2-7	.
TGTGCCAGCAGCTTGGACAAATCGGGCTACACCTTC	CASSLDKSGYTF	.	TRBV4-2	TRBJ1-2	.
TGTGCCAGCAGCTTGCCCCCGACATCCCGGTACCAAGAGACCCAGTACTTC	CASSLPPTSRYQETQYF	.	TRBV5-6	TRBJ2-5	.
TGCAGCGTATCCTCCTACAGGGGCACTGAAGCTTTCTTT	CSVSSYRGTEAFF	.	TRBV29-1	TRBJ1-1	TRBD1
TGCGCCAGCAGCTTGGCGGGGGCCCACCCAGAGACCCAGTACTTC	CASSLAGAHPETQYF	.	TRBV5-1	TRBJ2-5	.
TGTGCCAGCAGTGAAACTCTTAACAATGAGCAGTTCTTC	CASSETLNNEQFF	.	TRBV6-1	TRBJ2-1	.
TGTGCCAGCAGCTTGGCTCGCGGGGGGGCGAGCAAAAACATTCAGTACTTC	CASSLARGGASKNIQYF	.	TRBV5-6	TRBJ2-4	TRBD2
TGCGCCAGCAGCTTGGAGGGAAGCACTGAAGCTTTCTTT	CASSLEGSTEAFF	.	TRBV5-1	TRBJ1-1	.
TGTGCCAGCAGGGCCGGAGGAGGGAGGGGGACGGACACTGAAGCTTTCTTT	CASRAGGGRGTDTEAFF	.	TRBV11-2	TRBJ1-1	.